Each of the 32 T cell receptor beta chains below was sequenced from the same sample in a study of identifying expanded T cells in peripheral blood. The data were produced by immunoSEQ multiplex PCR, yet TCRdb's version contains in-frame clones alone and is incomplete. The data show roughly 90,000 clones, with roughly 85% seen just once and roughly 4% held by the top ten. The specimen was blood. Every receptor here comes from a person aged 18-70 years in good health.

The V and J genes are TRBV9 and TRBJ1-1; D is perhaps TRBD1 (6 bases). Germline V lookup: CDR1 SGDLS, CDR2 YYNGEE. Trimming left V 4 bases short and J 6 bases short, with 19 bases between. The CDR3 is 15 amino acids. The CDR3 loop reads CASSPPDRTIPEAFF. For the CDR3, the DNA is TGTGCCAGCAGCCCTCCGGACAGAACGATTCCTGAAGCTTTCTTT.

The chain links TRBV2 to TRBJ2-7; 7 positions match TRBD1. V shed 6 bases and J 1 base; nucleotides not matched to a gene: 9. Germline-derived CDR1 and CDR2 are SNHLY and FYNNEI. The CDR3 has 15 residues. CDR3 loop: CASREITGDSYEQYF. In DNA form, the CDR3 reads TGTGCCAGCAGGGAAATTACAGGGGATTCCTACGAGCAGTACTTC.

The gene calls are TRBV7-3 and TRBJ1-2, with 8 bases aligning to TRBD1. The CDR3 covers 15 residues. V was clipped by 2 bases and J by 8 bases; unmatched bases: 10. The germline CDR1 and CDR2 sequences are SGHTA and FQGTGA. Here the CDR3 reads CASSLGAGQGDGYTF. CDR3 nucleotides: TGTGCCAGCAGCTTAGGAGCTGGACAGGGTGACGGCTACACCTTC. Using reference TRBV7-3 and TRBJ1-2 for the parts outside the CDR3, the full variable domain is GAGVSQTPSNKVTEKGKYVELRCDPISGHTALYWYRQSLGQGPEFLIYFQGTGAADDSGLPNDRFFAVRPEGSVSTLKIQRTERGDSAVYLCASSLGAGQGDGYTFGSGTRLTVV.

The chain uses TRBV6-1 and TRBJ1-4; D is ambiguous. V gave up 6 bases and J gave up 3 bases, with 8 bases separating them. CDR3 length: 13 residues. The germline V gene has CDR1 MNHNS and CDR2 SASEGT. CDR3 nucleotide sequence: TGTGCCAGCAGGTCGGGGTCTAATGAAAAACTGTTTTTT. Residues: CASRSGSNEKLFF.

The chain recombines TRBV6-4 with TRBJ2-6; D gene unclear. CDR3 length equals 16 residues. Germline loops: CDR1 MRHNA, CDR2 SNTAGT. V gave up 6 bases and J gave up 0 bases, with 12 bases separating them. CDR3 protein: CASSEEHSSGANVLTF. The CDR3 DNA reads TGTGCCAGCAGCGAGGAACATAGCTCTGGGGCCAACGTCCTGACTTTC.

This chain links TRBV11-2 with TRBJ2-7; D is unresolved. CDR1 and CDR2 from the germline V gene are SGHAT and FQNNGV. The CDR3 loop spans 17 amino acids. The germline V and J ends were trimmed by 5 bases and 0 bases, with 20 bases remaining between them. CDR3 sequence: CASSPTSVLMGSYEQYF. For the CDR3, the DNA is TGTGCCAGCAGCCCTACGTCCGTCCTGATGGGCTCCTACGAGCAGTACTTC.

This clone was picked up a small number of times. The chain carries TRBV29-1 and TRBJ1-2; no clear D gene. V was clipped by 6 bases and J by 4 bases, with 15 bases between them. The germline V gene has CDR1 SQVTM and CDR2 ANQGSEA. The CDR3 has 13 residues. CDR3 protein: CSVPGSEIYGYTF. CDR3 in DNA: TGCAGCGTCCCTGGGTCCGAGATCTATGGCTACACCTTC.

This rearrangement joins TRBV7-9 to TRBJ1-1, with a possible D match to TRBD1 (5 bases). The V and J ends lost 1 base and 0 bases respectively, with 6 bases between them. The CDR3 length is 14 residues. Looked up from germline, CDR1 is SEHNR and CDR2 is FQNEAQ (reference sequence). CDR3 in DNA: TGTGCCAGCAGCTTAGGCAGGGTGAACACTGAAGCTTTCTTT. Amino acid sequence: CASSLGRVNTEAFF.

J is TRBJ1-1 and V is TRBV5-1; D is uncertain. The CDR3 has 12 residues. Germline assignment: CDR1 SGHRS and CDR2 YFSETQ. The V and J ends lost 4 bases and 3 bases respectively, with 7 bases between them. CDR3 sequence: CASSVADTEAFF. DNA of the CDR3: TGCGCCAGCAGCGTCGCGGACACTGAAGCTTTCTTT.

The rearrangement links TRBV5-6 to TRBJ1-6; possibly TRBD1 for D (6 bases). V was pared by 3 bases and J by 14 bases, with 12 bases between. The CDR3 runs 12 residues. Germline CDR1 and CDR2: SGHDT and YYEEEE. CDR3: CASSWQGRALHF. CDR3 sequence (DNA): TGTGCCAGCAGCTGGCAGGGGAGGGCCCTCCACTTT.

The chain couples TRBV7-2 to TRBJ1-3, with 8 nucleotides matching TRBD1. Germline CDR1 SGHTA, CDR2 FQGNSA. V lost 5 bases, J lost 2 bases, and 5 bases stayed unmatched. The CDR3 loop spans 15 amino acids. This CDR3 reads CASSDRGFPGNTIYF. CDR3 nucleotides: TGTGCCAGCAGCGACAGGGGATTCCCTGGAAACACCATATATTTT.

This clone was detected ten times or more. The chain recombines TRBV15 with TRBJ1-5; no clear D gene. The CDR3 contains 13 residues. The germline V gene encodes CDR1 LNHNV and CDR2 YYDKDF (reference sequence). The V end was cut by 1 base, the J end by 5 bases, with 6 bases between. The CDR3 DNA follows: TGTGCCACCAGCAGAGGCAGGTATCAGCCCCAGCATTTT. This codes for CATSRGRYQPQHF. Full variable domain (remainder filled in from reference TRBV15 and TRBJ1-5): DAMVIQNPRYQVTQFGKPVTLSCSQTLNHNVMYWYQQKSSQAPKLLFHYYDKDFNNEADTPDNFQSRRPNTSFCFLDIRSPGLGDTAMYLCATSRGRYQPQHFGDGTRLSIL.

The chain couples TRBV15 to TRBJ1-2; 10 nucleotides align to TRBD1. V lost 0 bases to trimming and J lost 9 bases; unmatched junction nucleotides: 22. Germline V CDR1 and CDR2: LNHNV, YYDKDF (reference sequence). The CDR3 totals 20 residues. The CDR3 region is CATSRDLGSGTGVGLESYTF. The CDR3 nucleotides read TGTGCCACCAGCAGAGATCTCGGGTCCGGGACAGGGGTTGGCTTGGAGAGCTACACCTTC.

The rearrangement uses TRBV11-3 and TRBJ2-1; D is uncertain. CDR1 and CDR2 from the germline V gene are SGHNT and YENEEA. Trimming took off 5 bases at V and 1 base at J, with 6 bases between the two ends. This CDR3 is built from 13 residues. The CDR3 region has the DNA TGTGCCAGCAGCGCTAGTTCCTACAATGAGCAGTTCTTC. Protein: CASSASSYNEQFF.

This sequence joins TRBV18 and TRBJ1-2, with TRBD1 matching over 7 bases. The CDR3 totals 15 residues. Germline V lookup: CDR1 KGHSH, CDR2 LQKENI. V dropped 3 bases and J dropped 4; count of bases not matched to a gene: 8. CDR3 bases: TGTGCCAGCTCACCCGACAGGGCCTCCTTCTATGGCTACACCTTC. The encoded protein is CASSPDRASFYGYTF. The whole variable domain, filled in from reference TRBV18 and TRBJ1-2, reads NAGVMQNPRHLVRRRGQEARLRCSPMKGHSHVYWYRQLPEEGLKFMVYLQKENIIDESGMPKERFSAEFPKEGPSILRIQQVVRGDSAAYFCASSPDRASFYGYTFGSGTRLTVV.

The genes are TRBV19 and TRBJ1-3; 9 bases are shared with TRBD1. V dropped 6 bases and J dropped 3; count of bases not matched to a gene: 6. CDR3 length: 15 amino acids. Germline V lookup: CDR1 LNHDA, CDR2 SQIVND (reference sequence). The CDR3 is CASRAQGAFGNTIYF. The DNA of the CDR3 is TGTGCCAGTAGGGCACAGGGGGCATTTGGAAACACCATATATTTT.

The V gene is TRBV30, the J gene TRBJ2-2; 7 bases agree with TRBD1. The CDR3 is 15 amino acids. With 0 bases clipped from V and 7 bases from J, the junction kept 8 bases outside the gene matches. Germline lookup yields CDR1 GTSNPN and CDR2 SVGIG (reference sequence). For the CDR3, the DNA is TGTGCCTGGAGTGTGAGAGGGGGCTTCCACGGGGAGCTGTTTTTT. This codes for CAWSVRGGFHGELFF.

The gene calls are TRBV5-4 and TRBJ1-4; weak D call: TRBD1 (5 bases). From germline, CDR1 is SGHNT and CDR2 YYREEE (reference sequence). The V and J ends lost 2 bases and 0 bases respectively, with 11 bases between them. The CDR3 length is 16 residues. The CDR3 sequence: CASSFWGGATNEKLFF. The CDR3 bases are TGTGCCAGCAGCTTTTGGGGGGGGGCAACTAATGAAAAACTGTTTTTT.

J is TRBJ2-3 and V is TRBV7-9; TRBD2 matches at 13 bases. Trimming at V came to 4 bases and at J to 5 bases, leaving 6 bases not matched to a gene. In germline, CDR1 is SEHNR, CDR2 FQNEAQ (reference sequence). The CDR3 is made up of 16 amino acids. Here the CDR3 reads CASSSTSGGARDTQYF. The CDR3 nucleotides read TGTGCCAGCAGCTCAACTAGCGGGGGGGCAAGAGATACGCAGTATTTT.

The sample holds one count of this clone. The chain links TRBV6-5 to TRBJ1-2; no reliable D call. This CDR3 has 15 residues. Trimming shortened V by 0 bases and J by 4 bases, and 12 bases separated the two germline ends. Per the germline V gene, CDR1 is MNHEY and CDR2 is SVGAGI. CDR3 nucleotides: TGTGCCAGCAGTTACTCGATAGGAGTAAGCTATGGCTACACCTTC. Its translation: CASSYSIGVSYGYTF.

V is TRBV2 and J is TRBJ2-7; TRBD1 matches 9 bases. CDR1 and CDR2 from the germline V gene are SNHLY and FYNNEI. This CDR3 spans 13 amino acids. V lost 6 bases, J lost 4 bases, and 4 bases stayed unmatched. The DNA of the CDR3 is TGTGCCAGCAGAACAGGGGGCGGATACGAGCAGTACTTC. It codes for CASRTGGGYEQYF.

The chain links TRBV2 to TRBJ1-5; no firm D call. The CDR3 covers 14 residues. Germline values: CDR1 SNHLY, CDR2 FYNNEI. Trimming pared 6 bases from V and 4 bases from J, leaving 13 bases between. The CDR3 DNA reads TGTGCCAGCAGCCAACTGTCAGATAATCAGCCCCAGCATTTT. Translated: CASSQLSDNQPQHF. The full variable domain, in which reference TRBV2 and TRBJ1-5 provide the parts outside the CDR3, is EPEVTQTPSHQVTQMGQEVILRCVPISNHLYFYWYRQILGQKVEFLVSFYNNEISEKSEIFDDQFSVERPDGSNFTLKIRSTKLEDSAMYFCASSQLSDNQPQHFGDGTRLSIL.

V usage is TRBV5-8 and J usage is TRBJ2-7; D is perhaps TRBD1 (5 bases). The V end lost 0 bases, the J end lost 3 bases, and 13 bases lay between the germline ends. Germline V gene sequence: CDR1 SGHTS, CDR2 YDEGEE. The CDR3 is made up of 15 amino acids. The CDR3 DNA reads as TGTGCCAGCAGCTTGGACCACAAGGGGTACTACGAGCAGTACTTC. Its translation: CASSLDHKGYYEQYF. Full variable domain (remainder filled in from reference TRBV5-8 and TRBJ2-7): EAGVTQSPTHLIKTRGQQATLRCSPISGHTSVYWYQQALGLGLQFLLWYDEGEERNRGNFPPRFSGRQFPNYSSELNVNALELEDSALYLCASSLDHKGYYEQYFGPGTRLTVT.

The chain links TRBV29-1 to TRBJ2-1, with TRBD2 as a possible D gene (6 bases). CDR3 size: 13 residues. Germline V gene lookup returns CDR1 SQVTM and CDR2 ANQGSEA. V lost 5 bases, J lost 2 bases, and 10 bases lay in between. The CDR3 region is CSVRGEAYNEQFF. The CDR3 region has the DNA TGCAGCGTTCGCGGGGAGGCCTACAATGAGCAGTTCTTC.

This clone was seen just once. As DNA, the CDR3 is TGTGCCAGCTCACCTGGTTTCTTATCCGGGCAGTTCTTC. Encoded protein: CASSPGFLSGQFF. The rearrangement links TRBV18 to TRBJ2-1; D is unresolved. This CDR3 region has 13 residues. In germline, CDR1 is KGHSH, CDR2 LQKENI. With 3 bases removed from V and 12 bases from J, the gap between germline ends came to 15 bases.

The rearrangement uses TRBV2 and TRBJ2-3; 14 bases map to TRBD2. There are 15 residues in the CDR3. Germline lookup yields CDR1 SNHLY and CDR2 FYNNEI. Trimming took 6 bases from V and 6 from J; bases not matched to a gene: 5. DNA of the CDR3: TGTGCCAGCAGGGGACTAGCGGGGGTAACGGATACGCAGTATTTT. Translation: CASRGLAGVTDTQYF.

The chain carries TRBV25-1 and TRBJ2-3, with 11 bases matching TRBD1. Germline loops: CDR1 MGHDK, CDR2 SYGVNS. The CDR3 totals 16 residues. After removal of 2 bases from V and 7 bases from J, the junction contained 8 bases not matched to a gene. The CDR3 DNA is TGTGCCAGCAGTGAACTCGGGACAGGGGGGGTATATACGCAGTATTTT. Translated, it gives CASSELGTGGVYTQYF. The entire variable domain, with the rest obtained from reference TRBV25-1 and TRBJ2-3, is as follows: EADIYQTPRYLVIGTGKKITLECSQTMGHDKMYWYQQDPGMELHLIHYSYGVNSTEKGDLSSESTVSRIRTEHFPLTLESARPSHTSQYLCASSELGTGGVYTQYFGPGTRLTVL.

This sequence joins TRBV9 and TRBJ1-1; D gene ambiguous. V lost 4 bases and J lost 9, with 19 bases in between. CDR1 and CDR2 (germline): SGDLS, YYNGEE. This CDR3 contains 14 residues. The CDR3 DNA reads as TGTGCCAGCAGCACTCAGCCCGACAAGAGCCAAGCTTTCTTT. As protein: CASSTQPDKSQAFF.

V and J are TRBV2 and TRBJ1-2; a possible D gene is TRBD1 (5 bases). CDR3 length: 13 amino acids. V was shortened by 6 bases and J by 3 bases, with 11 bases between the two germline ends. Germline loops: CDR1 SNHLY, CDR2 FYNNEI. The CDR3 region is CASRQDTYYGYTF. Written as DNA, the CDR3 is TGTGCCAGCAGACAGGACACTTACTATGGCTACACCTTC.

The J gene is TRBJ2-5, the V gene TRBV19; unclear D gene. The CDR3 runs to 13 residues. Germline assignment: CDR1 LNHDA and CDR2 SQIVND (reference sequence). The ends were cut back, 4 bases at V and 2 bases at J, with 8 bases in the middle. CDR3 in amino acids: CASSRKIQETQYF. For the CDR3, the DNA is TGTGCCAGTAGTAGGAAGATACAAGAGACCCAGTACTTC.

This clone is a singleton in its sample. This chain joins TRBV5-1 and TRBJ1-2; unclear D gene. The CDR3 has 14 amino acids. The V and J ends lost 0 bases and 6 bases respectively, with 12 bases between them. In germline, CDR1 is SGHRS, CDR2 YFSETQ. CDR3 region: CASSLGVMANGYTF. The CDR3 DNA follows: TGCGCCAGCAGCTTGGGGGTCATGGCGAATGGCTACACCTTC. Using reference TRBV5-1 and TRBJ1-2 for the parts outside the CDR3, the full variable domain is KAGVTQTPRYLIKTRGQQVTLSCSPISGHRSVSWYQQTPGQGLQFLFEYFSETQRNKGNFPGRFSGRQFSNSRSEMNVSTLELGDSALYLCASSLGVMANGYTFGSGTRLTVV.

The rearrangement joins TRBV6-1 to TRBJ2-7, with 7 bases fitting TRBD1. CDR1 is MNHNS and CDR2 is SASEGT in the germline V gene. The CDR3 totals 15 residues. V was clipped by 6 bases and J by 0 bases; unmatched bases: 8. Here the CDR3 reads CASRINRDSSYEQYF. The CDR3 DNA reads TGTGCCAGCAGAATTAACCGGGACAGCTCCTACGAGCAGTACTTC.